The present TCR beta chain was sequenced within a study of shared clonotypes between healthy human individuals. Study context: Every donor yielded three CD4 naive, three CD4 memory, two CD8 naive and one CD8 memory plate.

Profiling relied on immunoSEQ multiplex PCR, and the TCRdb table lists in-frame clones only, not all of them. Here the sample spans roughly 500,000 clones, approximately 94% being singletons. Remarks on this clone: Other nucleotide sequences in the sample specify the same CDR3.

CDR3 length equals 11 residues. Germline V lookup: CDR1 ENHRY, CDR2 SYGVKD. Trimming took off 8 bases at V and 5 bases at J, with 9 bases between the two ends. Sequencing was performed on naive CD4+ T cells sorted from blood. Subset in this sample: CD45RA+ positively selected. The chain has TRBV10-3 and TRBJ1-1; tentative D call: TRBD1 (6 bases). The sequence came from a woman aged 25 to 39 in good health. The CDR3 DNA reads as TGTGCCATCGGAGGGGGGACTGAAGCTTTCTTT. This translates into CAIGGGTEAFF.